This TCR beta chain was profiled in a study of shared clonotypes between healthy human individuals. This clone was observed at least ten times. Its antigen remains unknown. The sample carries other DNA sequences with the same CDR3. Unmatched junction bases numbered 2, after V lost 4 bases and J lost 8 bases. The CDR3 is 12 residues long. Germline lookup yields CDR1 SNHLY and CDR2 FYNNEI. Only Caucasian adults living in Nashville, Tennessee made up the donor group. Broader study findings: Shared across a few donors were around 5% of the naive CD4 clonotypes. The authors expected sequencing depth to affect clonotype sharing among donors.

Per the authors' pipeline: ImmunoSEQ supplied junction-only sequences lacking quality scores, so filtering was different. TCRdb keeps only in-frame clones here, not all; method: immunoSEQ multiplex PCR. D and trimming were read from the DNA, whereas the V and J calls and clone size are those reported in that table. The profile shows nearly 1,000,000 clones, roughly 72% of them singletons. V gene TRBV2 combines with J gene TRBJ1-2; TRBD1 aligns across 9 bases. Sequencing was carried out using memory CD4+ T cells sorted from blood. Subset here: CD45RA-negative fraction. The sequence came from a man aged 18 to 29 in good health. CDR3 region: CASSGTGGGYTF. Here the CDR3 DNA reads TGTGCCAGCAGTGGAACAGGGGGCGGCTACACCTTC.